One and the same sample provided the 26 T cell receptor beta chains below, sequenced in a study of Ad26.COV2.S vaccination and SARS-CoV-2 variants. Sample treatment: around 19 received Ad26.COV2.S at low or high dose, single or two shots; about 5 received placebo; per-sample allocation not given. Sampling was done on day 63 after the first vaccine or placebo injection. Libraries were prepared by immunoSEQ multiplex PCR; TCRdb keeps only in-frame clonotypes and omits some of them. Among 410,000 or so clones listed, around 90% were seen once. Specimen: peripheral blood, collected in a trial of Ad26.COV2.S vaccine versus placebo. The receptors come from a person aged 18-65 years who received the Ad26.COV2.S COVID-19 vaccine or a placebo.

The chain recombines TRBV7-2 with TRBJ1-6, with 8 bases fitting TRBD1. The CDR3 has 15 amino acids. Trimming cost V 5 bases and J 7 bases; bases outside gene matches: 7. Germline CDR1 SGHTA, CDR2 FQGNSA. CDR3 coding DNA: TGTGCCAGCAGCCCGGACAGGGCGCGCAATTCACCCCTCCACTTT. Its translation: CASSPDRARNSPLHF.

This chain joins TRBV9 and TRBJ2-3, with a weak D call TRBD2 (6 bases). Germline CDR1 and CDR2: SGDLS and YYNGEE. V gave up 0 bases and J gave up 0 bases, with 14 bases separating them. CDR3 length: 17 amino acids. This CDR3 reads CASSVATAGTSTDTQYF. In DNA form, the CDR3 reads TGTGCCAGCAGCGTAGCTACGGCGGGAACAAGCACAGATACGCAGTATTTT.

This rearrangement joins TRBV4-1 to TRBJ2-1; D may be TRBD1 (6 bases). The germline V and J ends were trimmed by 8 bases and 2 bases, with 13 bases remaining between them. Germline V lookup: CDR1 MGHRA, CDR2 YSYEKL. The CDR3 length is 14 residues. The CDR3 nucleotides are TGCGCCAGCGGACAGACCATGCCCTACAATGAGCAGTTCTTC. The encoded protein is CASGQTMPYNEQFF.

In its sample, this clone was seen a few times. The rearrangement uses TRBV6-2 or TRBV6-3 and TRBJ1-5; D gene ambiguous. The germline CDR1 and CDR2 sequences are MNHEY and SVGEGT. The CDR3 totals 14 residues. Trimming pared 0 bases from V and 0 bases from J, leaving 3 bases between. The CDR3, as DNA: TGTGCCAGCAGTTACTCGTATAGCAATCAGCCCCAGCATTTT. Protein: CASSYSYSNQPQHF.

CDR3 amino acids: CASSLGVGLRLNTEAFF. In nucleotides, the CDR3 is TGTGCCAGCAGCTTGGGGGTGGGGCTGAGATTGAACACTGAAGCTTTCTTT. The V call is TRBV5-6, the J call TRBJ1-1; D is perhaps TRBD1 (5 bases). This CDR3 is built from 17 residues. Germline V CDR1 and CDR2: SGHDT, YYEEEE. The germline V and J ends were trimmed by 0 bases and 0 bases, with 15 bases remaining between them. Combining the CDR3 with reference TRBV5-6 and TRBJ1-1 gives the whole variable domain DAGVTQSPTHLIKTRGQQVTLRCSPKSGHDTVSWYQQALGQGPQFIFQYYEEEERQRGNFPDRFSGHQFPNYSSELNVNALLLGDSALYLCASSLGVGLRLNTEAFFGQGTRLTVV.

V gene TRBV19 combines with J gene TRBJ2-1; possibly TRBD2 for D (5 bases). Germline V gene lookup returns CDR1 LNHDA and CDR2 SQIVND (reference sequence). V lost 1 base, J lost 4 bases, and 8 bases lay in between. The CDR3 consists of 14 residues. This CDR3 is CASSIARVYNEQFF. DNA for the CDR3: TGTGCCAGTAGTATAGCGAGGGTTTACAATGAGCAGTTCTTC.

The chain couples TRBV7-2 to TRBJ2-7; D not certain. From germline, CDR1 is SGHTA and CDR2 FQGNSA. V lost 5 bases, J lost 4 bases, and 12 bases lay in between. The CDR3 is 13 residues long. Written as DNA, the CDR3 is TGTGCCAGCAGCCTGGACGGCCCTTACGAGCAGTACTTC. The encoded protein is CASSLDGPYEQYF.

The V gene is TRBV11-2, the J gene TRBJ1-2; no firm D call. CDR1 is SGHAT, CDR2 FQNNGV, per germline. The ends were cut back, 5 bases at V and 4 bases at J, with 11 bases in the middle. CDR3 size: 13 residues. The CDR3 DNA reads TGTGCCAGCAGCGATCGAGGGATCTATGGCTACACCTTC. The encoded protein is CASSDRGIYGYTF.

The CDR3 here is CASSLGGGRHSYEQYF. As DNA, the CDR3 is TGTGCCAGCAGCTTAGGTGGCGGGAGGCACTCCTACGAGCAGTACTTC. V and J are TRBV11-2 and TRBJ2-7, with 8 bases identical to TRBD2. This CDR3 is 16 amino acids long. CDR1 and CDR2 (germline): SGHAT, FQNNGV. The V gene end was trimmed by 1 base and the J gene end by 0 bases; junction bases not matched to a gene: 5.

The V call is TRBV28, the J call TRBJ1-2, with D maybe TRBD1 (6 bases). CDR1 and CDR2 from the germline V gene are MDHEN and SYDVKM. Trimming left V 9 bases short and J 0 bases short, with 11 bases between. The CDR3 has 13 amino acids. The CDR3 here is CASMTGANYGYTF. The CDR3 nucleotides are TGTGCCAGTATGACAGGCGCTAACTATGGCTACACCTTC.

The chain combines TRBV27 with TRBJ1-6; 10 bases are shared with TRBD1. Germline values: CDR1 MNHEY, CDR2 SMNVEV (reference sequence). Germline trimming cut 2 bases from V and 9 bases from J; bases unmatched to any gene: 4. CDR3 size: 15 residues. In nucleotides, the CDR3 is TGTGCCAGCAGTTTAGATGGGGACAGGGGTTCACCCCTCCACTTT. This translates into CASSLDGDRGSPLHF.

The chain uses TRBV7-9 and TRBJ2-3; 11 nucleotides align to TRBD2. The CDR3 runs 15 residues. V shed 5 bases and J 3 bases; nucleotides not matched to a gene: 4. The V gene's germline CDR1 is SEHNR and CDR2 FQNEAQ (reference sequence). This chain's CDR3 is CASSVTSGTTDTQYF. DNA for the CDR3: TGTGCCAGCAGCGTGACTAGCGGGACTACAGATACGCAGTATTTT.

The chain is built from TRBV7-2 and TRBJ1-5; no definite D call. This CDR3 has 12 residues. V dropped 4 bases and J dropped 5 bases, with 6 bases sitting between them. In germline, CDR1 is SGHTA, CDR2 FQGNSA. The CDR3 DNA sequence: TGTGCCAGCAGCTCCGGGTATCAGCCCCAGCATTTT. It encodes CASSSGYQPQHF.

This clone appeared a single time. The V gene is TRBV7-2, the J gene TRBJ2-1; D call uncertain. V was shortened by 5 bases and J by 5 bases, with 7 bases between the two germline ends. The CDR3 extends over 12 amino acids. Germline CDR1 is SGHTA and CDR2 is FQGNSA. The CDR3 protein is CASSPPHNEQFF. The CDR3 region has the DNA TGTGCCAGCAGCCCCCCTCACAATGAGCAGTTCTTC.

The chain is built from TRBV4-1 and TRBJ2-5, with D possibly matching TRBD2 (7 bases). Germline lookup yields CDR1 MGHRA and CDR2 YSYEKL. The CDR3 consists of 13 residues. The germline V and J ends were trimmed by 4 bases and 5 bases, with 11 bases remaining between them. The CDR3 DNA is TGCGCCAGCAGCCTGGGGAGGGGGGAGACCCAGTACTTC. Its translation is CASSLGRGETQYF.

The chain has TRBV9 and TRBJ2-1; 9 bases map to TRBD2. This CDR3 comprises 17 residues. Germline CDR1 is SGDLS and CDR2 is YYNGEE. With 0 bases clipped from V and 10 bases from J, the junction kept 14 bases outside the gene matches. CDR3 amino acids: CASSVDGEAGGLWEQFF. The CDR3 coding sequence is TGTGCCAGCAGCGTAGACGGGGAGGCGGGAGGGCTCTGGGAGCAGTTCTTC. Drawing the rest from reference TRBV9 and TRBJ2-1, the complete variable domain is DSGVTQTPKHLITATGQRVTLRCSPRSGDLSVYWYQQSLDQGLQFLIQYYNGEERAKGNILERFSAQQFPDLHSELNLSSLELGDSALYFCASSVDGEAGGLWEQFFGPGTRLTVL.

This sequence joins TRBV2 and TRBJ1-2, with D possibly being TRBD1 (5 bases). V lost 3 bases, J lost 0 bases, and 11 bases lay in between. This CDR3 has 15 residues. Germline V gene sequence: CDR1 SNHLY, CDR2 FYNNEI. CDR3 sequence: CASSDGGTPNYGYTF. The CDR3 DNA is TGTGCCAGCAGTGATGGGGGGACCCCTAACTATGGCTACACCTTC. Drawing the rest from reference TRBV2 and TRBJ1-2, the complete variable domain is EPEVTQTPSHQVTQMGQEVILRCVPISNHLYFYWYRQILGQKVEFLVSFYNNEISEKSEIFDDQFSVERPDGSNFTLKIRSTKLEDSAMYFCASSDGGTPNYGYTFGSGTRLTVV.

This chain uses TRBV7-9 with TRBJ2-1; D unresolved. The CDR3 loop spans 13 amino acids. Germline values: CDR1 SEHNR, CDR2 FQNEAQ (reference sequence). V was clipped by 3 bases and J by 5 bases, with 8 bases between them. The CDR3 DNA sequence: TGTGCCAGCAGCTTTCGTGGCAACAATGAGCAGTTCTTC. Amino acid sequence: CASSFRGNNEQFF.

V is TRBV28 and J is TRBJ1-2, with no clear D. Germline V gene lookup returns CDR1 MDHEN and CDR2 SYDVKM. The ends were cut back, 5 bases at V and 4 bases at J, with 26 bases in the middle. The CDR3 contains 18 residues. The CDR3 region has the DNA TGTGCCAGCAGTCGAAGTGGGCCAGCCGGTCGCATCGTCTATGGCTACACCTTC. As protein: CASSRSGPAGRIVYGYTF.

This clone was counted between two and nine times. V gene TRBV10-3 combines with J gene TRBJ1-2; D uncertain. Germline CDR1 reads ENHRY; CDR2 reads SYGVKD. The germline V and J ends were trimmed by 8 bases and 0 bases, with 13 bases remaining between them. The length of the CDR3 is 14 residues. The CDR3 DNA is TGTGCCATCCTAGATACGATAGCTAACTATGGCTACACCTTC. Translation: CAILDTIANYGYTF.

This chain connects TRBV6-2 or TRBV6-3 to TRBJ2-1; 9 positions agree with TRBD2. V trimming: 0 bases; J trimming: 7 bases; junction bases outside the gene matches: 4. Germline CDR1 and CDR2: MNHEY and SVGEGT. This CDR3 has 15 amino acids. The CDR3 is CASSYSPSGKNEQFF. In nucleotides, the CDR3 is TGTGCCAGCAGTTACTCTCCTAGCGGGAAAAATGAGCAGTTCTTC.

V and J are TRBV30 and TRBJ2-1, with 10 positions matching TRBD2. This CDR3 spans 15 amino acids. With V trimmed by 5 bases and J by 8 bases, 12 bases remained unmatched. Germline loops: CDR1 GTSNPN, CDR2 SVGIG (reference sequence). CDR3 nucleotide sequence: TGTGCCTGGGAGCCCCTAGCGGGAGACGCAGATGAGCAGTTCTTC. It yields the protein CAWEPLAGDADEQFF.

The chain joins TRBV7-9 to TRBJ2-3; TRBD2 matches 7 bases. From germline, CDR1 is SEHNR and CDR2 FQNEAQ (reference sequence). This CDR3 contains 13 residues. Trimming removed 5 bases from V and 2 bases from J; junction bases left unmatched: 1. DNA of the CDR3: TGTGCCAGCAGCGGGAGGGCCACAGATACGCAGTATTTT. Its translation is CASSGRATDTQYF.

The chain couples TRBV7-2 to TRBJ1-5, with D uncertain. Germline assignment: CDR1 SGHTA and CDR2 FQGNSA. This CDR3 spans 15 amino acids. V dropped 1 base and J dropped 2 bases, with 9 bases sitting between them. The CDR3, as DNA: TGTGCCAGCAGCTTAGTTGTACTCCGCAATCAGCCCCAGCATTTT. The encoded protein is CASSLVVLRNQPQHF.

The CDR3 DNA reads TGCGCCAGCAGCTTGGGAGGATCCAGGGGTAGCGAAAAACTGTTTTTT. Protein: CASSLGGSRGSEKLFF. The J gene is TRBJ1-4, the V gene TRBV5-1, with a tentative D call TRBD1 (6 bases). Germline V lookup: CDR1 SGHRS, CDR2 YFSETQ. The CDR3 contains 16 residues. The V end was cut by 0 bases, the J end by 8 bases, with 17 bases between.

J is TRBJ1-1 and V is TRBV27, with a tentative D call TRBD1 (6 bases). The CDR3 contains 17 residues. The V and J ends lost 5 bases and 3 bases respectively, with 22 bases between them. CDR1 is MNHEY and CDR2 is SMNVEV in the germline V gene (reference sequence). CDR3 loop: CASSPFDWAGEDTEAFF. CDR3 in DNA: TGTGCCAGCAGTCCTTTTGATTGGGCAGGGGAGGACACTGAAGCTTTCTTT.